These 8 T cell receptor beta chains came from one sample sequenced in a study of shared clonotypes between healthy human individuals. Sequencing was performed with immunoSEQ multiplex PCR; in TCRdb, only in-frame clones are kept and a portion is missing. The sample includes 2 million to 2.5 million clones, under 95% seen only once; the top ten take more than 0.35%. Material for sequencing was naive CD4+ T cells from PBMCs. Stated subset: CD45RA+ positively selected. The receptor set was obtained from a man younger than 30 in good health. Some clones in this sample may be carry-over from other donors' samples.

As regards this clone: This sample also contains other DNA sequences that code for the same CDR3. The genes are TRBV27 and TRBJ1-1; D may be TRBD1 (5 bases). CDR3 size: 14 residues. Germline V gene sequence: CDR1 MNHEY, CDR2 SMNVEV (reference sequence). Trimming took off 2 bases at V and 4 bases at J, with 11 bases between the two ends. The CDR3 loop reads CASSLRRGGTEAFF. CDR3 DNA: TGTGCCAGCAGTTTAAGGCGGGGGGGCACTGAAGCTTTCTTT.

About this clone itself: Other DNA sequences in this specimen translate into the identical CDR3. The chain joins TRBV18 to TRBJ1-1; 9 nucleotides line up with TRBD1. V was pared by 6 bases and J by 4 bases, with 6 bases of the junction left unmatched. Germline V gene data show CDR1 as KGHSH and CDR2 as LQKENI. The CDR3 runs 14 residues. The CDR3 is CASSPGQGTTEAFF. The CDR3 coding sequence is TGTGCCAGCTCCCCTGGACAGGGGACCACTGAAGCTTTCTTT.

This clone was observed once. The chain couples TRBV19 to TRBJ2-7; 12 bases are a match to TRBD2. The CDR3 is 15 amino acids. The germline CDR1 and CDR2 sequences are LNHDA and SQIVND (reference sequence). J was trimmed by 7 bases and V by 2 bases; bases with no gene match: 6. The CDR3 loop is CASSIKGLAGGEQYF. The CDR3 DNA reads TGTGCCAGTAGTATAAAGGGACTAGCGGGCGGTGAGCAGTACTTC.

About this clone itself: A far more abundant clone sits one base away, making this likely a read error. This sequence joins TRBV9 and TRBJ2-3; 8 bases match TRBD1. The germline gives CDR1 SGDLS, CDR2 YYNGEE. V lost 4 bases and J lost 8; bases outside the gene matches: 6. This CDR3 region has 13 residues. CDR3 DNA sequence: TGTGCCAGCAGCCCCGGGACAGGAGGTACGCAGTATTTT. It specifies CASSPGTGGTQYF.

V gene TRBV6-6 combines with J gene TRBJ2-1, with 11 bases identical to TRBD2. The germline V gene has CDR1 MNHNY and CDR2 SVGAGI (reference sequence). Losses at the gene ends were 2 bases for V and 10 bases for J; bases not matched to a gene: 7. CDR3 length: 15 residues. As DNA, the CDR3 is TGTGCCAGCAGTTACAAACTAGCGGGAGTAGGGGAGCAGTTCTTC. It encodes CASSYKLAGVGEQFF.

The count of this clone is one. Sequence at one end of the junction differs from germline and may be a read error. The gene calls are TRBV7-2 and TRBJ2-7, with 9 bases fitting TRBD1. The germline V gene has CDR1 SGHTA and CDR2 FQGNSA. This CDR3 has 15 residues. CDR3 protein: CASSLAGTGSSEQYF. CDR3 in DNA: TGTGCCAGCAGCTTAGCCGGGACAGGGTCCTCCGAGCAGTACTTC. Together with reference TRBV7-2 and TRBJ2-7, the CDR3 gives the full variable domain: GAGVSQSPSNKVTEKGKDVELRCDPISGHTALYWYRQSLGQGLEFLIYFQGNSAPDKSGLPSDRFSAERTGGSVSTLTIQRTQQEDSAVYLCASSLAGTGSSEQYFGPGTRLTVT.

The chain has TRBV5-6 and TRBJ1-1; the D is unclear. Germline-derived CDR1 and CDR2 are SGHDT and YYEEEE. The ends were cut back, 0 bases at V and 0 bases at J, with 9 bases in the middle. There are 15 residues in the CDR3. The CDR3 loop is CASSLAQRMNTEAFF. CDR3 coding DNA: TGTGCCAGCAGCTTGGCACAGAGGATGAACACTGAAGCTTTCTTT.

The rearrangement links TRBV30 to TRBJ1-3; no clear D gene. V was shortened by 0 bases and J by 7 bases, with 10 bases between the two germline ends. The CDR3 totals 13 residues. Germline V gives CDR1 GTSNPN, CDR2 SVGIG (reference sequence). The CDR3 spells CAWSVLPGNTIYF. DNA of the CDR3: TGTGCCTGGAGTGTACTCCCGGGGAACACCATATATTTT.